This note documents a single TCR beta chain sequence. Antigen: not known. TCRdb keeps only in-frame clones here, not all; method: immunoSEQ multiplex PCR. The sample carries about 77,000 clones, less than 90% recorded once. These data originate in a study of OX40 agonist ivuxolimab in advanced cancers. Study at large: Patients were treated with intravenous ivuxolimab, dosed at 0.01 to 10 mg/kg and infused every 2 weeks. It was permissible to have had prior anti-PD-1, anti-PD-L1 or anti-CTLA-4 therapy, and about 40% had some.

Study-wide results and caveats: Fewer expanded clones were found on average in CD4+ than in CD8+ T cells.

The sequence derives from an adult with an advanced solid tumor such as melanoma, head and neck, liver or kidney cancer. Sample: CD4+ or CD8+ T cells sorted from blood, taken in a trial of the OX40 agonist ivuxolimab.

For the CDR3, the DNA is TGCGCCAGCAGTCGTCTCCCGGGAGCAACCCCAGGGGGGATGGATGGCTACACCTTC. As protein: CASSRLPGATPGGMDGYTF. This chain uses TRBV5-1 with TRBJ1-2, with TRBD1 matching 7 bases. CDR1 and CDR2 (germline): SGHRS, YFSETQ. The CDR3 extends over 19 amino acids. V was clipped by 5 bases and J by 6 bases; unmatched bases: 25.